This TCR beta chain was obtained from a study of cytomegalovirus exposure and HLA in healthy donors (TCRdb year 2017). For the wider study: An earlier analysis of roughly 610 of the donors reported approximately 280 Gb of sequence data and 117 million unique TCR beta sequences obtained from approximately 180 million T cells. About 280 gigabases of sequencing data and tens of millions of unique TCR sequences were included in an early release covering about 620 HLA-typed donors. Among the approximately 400 genotyped donors, around 81% belonged to the genetic ancestry cluster associated with self-reported Caucasian donors. The aim of the study was to test whether cataloging public T cell receptors could identify signatures of past pathogen exposure. The study used immunosequencing to profile the T cell repertoires of 666 subjects and linked those repertoires to cytomegalovirus serostatus. Along with the 666-subject first cohort, a separate validation cohort of some 130 different subjects was used. High-throughput TCR immunosequencing, statistical association of individual TCRs with disease status, and machine learning were combined to predict cytomegalovirus infection status. A later analysis re-examined previously published TCR beta repertoires from around 670 donors and added high-resolution HLA genotyping to investigate patterns of TCR occurrence. The later analysis used no new phenotypic data to find candidate immune exposures, relying instead on TCR beta sequences and their occurrence across donors. In an earlier analysis of over 550 of the donors, high-throughput TCR beta sequencing was used to judge whether each TCR beta V gene segment behaved as functional or pseudogenic. Donor age, sex, ethnicity and CMV serostatus were compiled together with the repertoire data. In a later genetic analysis, genome-wide SNP genotypes for about 60% of the 666 donors were used, and that subset was treated as a discovery cohort. All discovery cohort repertoires had been generated using a single sequencing platform. HLA typing included class I and class II loci at four-digit resolution. The number of typed donors differed by locus: roughly 629-640 for A, B, C, DRB1 and DQB1; 522 for DQA1; 606 for DPA1; and 450 to 480 for DPB1. Four to six DR-DQ haplotypes were handled as single units for association and clustering, since linkage in the cohort was strong. Among 300 to 500 genotyped donors of the cohort, an average of approximately 240,000 unique TCR beta nucleotide sequences was sequenced per donor, of which roughly 17% were non-productive.

The library was generated by the immunoSEQ multiplex PCR assay. For the multiplex PCR, a mixture combining 60 forward primers for TCR Vbeta segments and 13 reverse primers for TCR Jbeta segments was used. Amplification of the CDR3 region of rearranged TCR beta genes was performed with a multiplex PCR assay on genomic DNA. Amplified TCR beta libraries were sequenced as 87-base-pair reads on the Illumina HiSeq System. The original methods were these. In a later analysis, approximately 74 million unique TCR beta chains were counted across the approximately 640 repertoires, and roughly 10 million of these chains were shared by at least two donors. Raw reads were error-corrected and collapsed into unique sequences with a nearest-neighbor algorithm that merged closely related sequences to remove PCR and sequencing errors. V, D and J gene segments were assigned by aligning CDR3 sequences to IMGT reference sequences. Each retained sequence needed at least a six-nucleotide match to both a V gene segment and a J gene segment. Rearrangements were called productive when the CDR3 lacked stop codons and stayed in frame with V and J; all others were non-productive. CDR3 was defined by IMGT convention, running from the second conserved V-encoded cysteine to the conserved J-encoded phenylalanine. Sequences without an unambiguous match to a single V gene segment were excluded from the earlier analysis of about 640 of the donors. An earlier analysis of 587 of the donors classified V segments as functional when productive rearrangements were above 56.7% and as segregating when the standard deviation between donors was above 5%. A statistical classification framework was developed to diagnose cytomegalovirus status using the catalog of TCR beta chain sequences. V and J gene assignment, in a later analysis, came from comparing TCR nucleotide sequences with IMGT/GENE-DB human TR gene sequences. The TCRdist pipeline was used in a later analysis to assign CDR3 sequences and most-parsimonious VDJ recombination scenarios. In a later analysis, every TCR beta chain was defined by the combination of its CDR3 amino acid sequence and its V-gene family, and reads without a unique V-gene family were dropped. In a later analysis, nearly 600 highly shared, low-generation-probability nucleotide sequences were removed to address suspected cross-contamination and a sequencing artifact. A later analysis calculated a clonal expansion index for each public chain from normalized within-repertoire ranks of inferred template counts. In a later analysis, generation probabilities were computed with a VDJ recombination model fitted to out-of-frame rearrangements, and the resulting probabilities were checked against IGoR. In a later analysis, hypergeometric tests were used to score TCR-TCR, TCR-HLA and TCR-CMV co-occurrence, with a repertoire-size bias correction applied to TCR pairs. False discovery rates were estimated in a later analysis by permuting HLA or CMV assignments 20 times. A later analysis grouped co-occurring TCRs with DBSCAN, adding TCRdist sequence similarity when clustering within HLA-allele-positive subsets. For co-occurrence clustering, repertoires with fewer than 30,000 or more than 120,000 public chains were excluded, along with five repertoires with anomalous nucleotide sharing. Imported from immuneACCESS, the table was reduced by TCRdb to in-frame sequences with V and J called. These copies leave out some clones; in studies compared against another copy, an unresolved V gene accounts for under half, and the cause of the remainder is not known. That table supplies the V and J calls and clone size; D and trimming were determined from the DNA. The sample table contains 110,000 to 150,000 clones; only one count was recorded for roughly 80% of them. The ten largest make up just over 4.5% of the sample.

The germline V gene gives CDR1 as MDHEN and CDR2 as SYDVKM. Including the terminal cysteine and phenylalanine, the CDR3 comprises 14 residues. Just CDR3 DNA is preserved here, 42 bases in frame from base 1. The investigation overall reported the following: An association between a missense DCLRE1C variant and V-gene and J-gene trimming of TCR beta chains was found in a later genetic analysis and replicated in an independent cohort. In a later analysis, about 17,000 TCR beta sequences were associated with specific HLA alleles at a false discovery rate of 0.05. A later genetic analysis reported fewer N-insertions in productive TCRs among donors in an Asian-associated ancestry cluster than the roughly 700-donor mean. Sequencing depth was assumed to be roughly uniform across donors in the presence/absence analyses, though that assumption may not hold. A group of highly shared sequence variants was considered likely to be a technical artifact of the sequencing pipeline. It was suggested by the authors that the approach could potentially be generalized to other disease states and immunological phenotypes. The study gave a list of under 200 TCR beta chains associated with cytomegalovirus. According to a later analysis, most CMV-associated TCR beta chains appeared to be HLA-restricted, and the HLA associations seemed to be driven largely by CMV exposure. Most TCR sequences were seen in very few donors, while some public TCRs were found in many individuals. A further reported finding was that TCR beta sequences accurately predicted the HLA-A and HLA-B alleles for most subjects in the first cohort. A later analysis found that TCR association rates varied across HLA loci, with DRB1 alleles showing the most associated TCRs and HLA-C alleles the fewest. Strong co-occurrence of HLA alleles, especially DR and DQ, made assigning TCR associations to individual alleles difficult. In a later analysis, HLA-associated TCR beta chains showed more clonal expansion and lower generation probabilities than non-associated chains that were equally common. In this cohort, only TCR beta chains were sequenced, and detectable features were limited by the absence of alpha or paired-chain data. A few of the identified cytomegalovirus-associated TCR beta chains were confirmed in vitro to be specific for cytomegalovirus antigens. In a later analysis, several top co-occurrence clusters were reported to appear linked to parvovirus B19, influenza, CMV and Epstein-Barr virus. For the cohort, immune exposure information was limited to CMV serostatus. In an earlier analysis of approximately 600 of the donors, most TCR beta V segments were observed in productive rearrangements about 90% or about 30% of the time, broadly matching IMGT annotations. The earlier analysis of 450 to 700 of the donors excluded around 17 rarely observed V segments, including chromosome 9 orphons, because counts were too low. Because HLA typing was unavailable for some donors at each locus, only the typed subset was used in association tests. The classifier was reported to diagnose cytomegalovirus status with high specificity and sensitivity in both the original and validation cohorts. Some IMGT-functional V segments, including TRBV6-2 and TRBV6-3, could not be distinguished by the 87-base-pair reads and were therefore excluded. Linkage disequilibrium might explain the correlated functional status among segregating V segments, but an unknown experimental factor could not be ruled out.

In total, about 650 healthy bone marrow donors made up the cohort. Cohort members were all nominally healthy when sampled, although unrecorded immune exposures were likely present. The donor was CMV seronegative and belonged to the group of 320 or so seronegative cohort members. Each donor provided a peripheral blood sample, and peripheral blood mononuclear cells were used for TCR beta sequencing. Genomic DNA extraction from the blood cell samples was performed with the Qiagen DNeasy Blood Extraction Kit. This clone has just a few counts. There is no known antigen for this receptor. Base-call qualities are not available, and no considerably larger clone is one nucleotide away.

The source material was PBMCs. This TCR was sampled from a man in his forties in good health and CMV-seronegative. In this chain, TRBV28 is recombined with TRBJ2-5; 9 nucleotides in the junction match TRBD1. Gene TRBJ2-7 matches the end of the DNA better, so the J call may be wrong. The CDR3 corresponds to CASSLKGQGYEQYF. The sequenced DNA: TGTGCCAGCAGTTTAAAGGGACAGGGCTACGAGCAGTACTTC.